The sequence of this TCR beta chain was determined in a study of cytomegalovirus exposure and HLA in healthy donors. Germline V gene data show CDR1 as SGHNT and CDR2 as YYREEE (reference sequence). CDR3 length: 14 residues. V gave up 5 bases and J gave up 2 bases; unmatched junction bases: 5. This clone was seen more than once but under ten times. This PCR relied on a set of 60 Vbeta primers and 13 Jbeta primers. Generated by immunoSEQ multiplex PCR, the TCRdb table keeps only in-frame clones and is missing some. The sample holds 200,000 to 250,000 clones, about 74% seen once. The receptor was isolated from a woman aged 25 to 39 in good health and CMV-seronegative. The chain links TRBV5-4 to TRBJ2-7, with 9 bases that match TRBD1. Sequenced sample: PBMCs. Written as DNA, the CDR3 is TGTGCCAGCAGTCCGGGACAGGGAGCCTACGAGCAGTACTTC. Translated, it gives CASSPGQGAYEQYF.